The 16 T cell receptor beta chains given below trace back to one sample, sequenced in a study of tumor and adjacent non-tumor tissue in lung cancer. Three rounds of nested PCR, following a modified ARM-PCR protocol, produced the TCRbeta library. TCRdb re-called the multiplex PCR reads with MiXCR, one entry per CDR3 protein. The sample contains approximately 77,000 distinct CDR3 sequences, more than 80% of which appear only once. No cell sorting was done before RNA was extracted from the tissue. Distant lung tissue was collected more than 3 cm away from the tumor edge. The sequenced sample was distant non-tumor lung tissue. The receptors here all came from a man in his 60s with non-small cell lung cancer.

Note on this clonotype: The final CDR3 position lacks the conserved phenylalanine or tryptophan, pointing to a likely read error. The chain carries TRBV11-2 and TRBJ2-3; a weak D match, TRBD2 (6 bases). The CDR3 has 14 amino acids. The V gene's germline CDR1 is SGHAT and CDR2 FQNNGV. The CDR3 here is CAGSFLAWGVQQYV. CDR3 DNA: TGTGCCGGCAGCTTTCTAGCGTGGGGCGTTCAGCAGTATGTT.

This chain uses TRBV20-1 with TRBJ1-5; no reliable D call. The CDR3 is made up of 13 amino acids. The V and J ends lost 7 bases and 2 bases respectively, with 12 bases between them. Germline CDR1 DFQATT, CDR2 SNEGSKA (reference sequence). The CDR3 sequence is CSVREGGNQPQHF. CDR3 DNA: TGCAGTGTCCGCGAAGGTGGCAATCAGCCCCAGCATTTT.

This clonotype was seen once. This rearrangement joins TRBV20-1 to TRBJ1-5; the D is unclear. V was shortened by 2 bases and J by 6 bases, with 17 bases between the two germline ends. Per germline, CDR1 DFQATT and CDR2 SNEGSKA (reference sequence). CDR3 length equals 15 residues. CDR3 bases: TGCAGTGCTAGAAATAGGCAGGACTCAGCTCAGCCCCAGCATTTT. Residues: CSARNRQDSAQPQHF.

This clonotype was recorded once. This may come from a read error, since a much larger clone is one base off. The chain uses TRBV12-3 or TRBV12-4 and TRBJ1-3, with unresolved D. The V end lost 9 bases, the J end lost 3 bases, and 12 bases lay between the germline ends. The CDR3 contains 13 residues. CDR3 sequence reads: CARSPSGGNTIYF. For the CDR3, the DNA is TGTGCCAGAAGCCCCTCAGGTGGAAACACCATATATTTT.

Of note for this clonotype: The CDR3 does not close with the conserved phenylalanine or tryptophan, likely indicating a read error. It is unclear where the CDR3 begins or ends on the DNA, so no DNA is shown, and the CDR3 is as TCRdb lists it. The rearrangement uses TRBV4-2 and TRBJ1-2. Looked up from germline, CDR1 is LGHNA and CDR2 is YNFKEQ. Counting both end residues, the CDR3 totals 14 amino acids. The CDR3 is CASTQEQPTDGYTI.

The chain links TRBV12-3 or TRBV12-4 to TRBJ1-5; weak D call: TRBD2 (6 bases). The assigned J gene may be wrong: the sequence end matches TRBJ2-3 better. The CDR3 spans 14 residues. The CDR3 reads CASSPSGGGQAQYF. The CDR3, as DNA: TGTGCCAGCAGTCCCTCCGGGGGAGGTCAGGCCCAGTATTTT.

To note about this clonotype: A junction boundary mismatches the germline segment, possibly from a read error. This chain uses TRBV6-6 with TRBJ2-5; D is perhaps TRBD2 (6 bases). The CDR3 is 15 amino acids. The germline V gene has CDR1 MNHNY and CDR2 SVGAGI (reference sequence). DNA for the CDR3: TGTGCCAGTAGTTTGTCCCCAACCCCCGGGGGGACCCAGTACTTC. Translating it yields CASSLSPTPGGTQYF.

With respect to this clonotype: A junction boundary mismatches the germline segment, possibly from a read error. J is TRBJ2-6 and V is TRBV4-3; D is unresolved. The germline gives CDR1 LGHNA, CDR2 YSLEER. The CDR3 runs 16 residues. The CDR3 region is CASRQEAVSGTNVLTF. CDR3 nucleotide sequence: TGCGCAAGCAGGCAAGAGGCGGTGTCTGGGACCAACGTCCTGACTTTC.

Notes on this clonotype: Given the absence of the conserved phenylalanine or tryptophan at the CDR3 end, a read error is likely. The chain links TRBV6-1 to TRBJ1-5; D unclear. This CDR3 comprises 14 residues. V shed 4 bases and J shed 0 bases, with 7 bases lying between them. The germline CDR1 and CDR2 sequences are MNHNS and SASEGT. The CDR3 coding sequence is TGTGCCAGCAGTGGGCACAGTAGCAATCAGCCCCAGCATTCT. It translates to CASSGHSSNQPQHS.

The chain uses TRBV29-1 and TRBJ2-2; the D gene is possibly TRBD1 (6 bases). The CDR3 has 15 residues. In germline, CDR1 is SQVTM, CDR2 ANQGSEA. This CDR3 reads CSIEKGDTVTGELFF. For the CDR3, the DNA is TGCAGTATAGAAAAGGGGGACACGGTCACCGGGGAGCTGTTTTTT.

This clonotype was detected once. V usage is TRBV7-2 and J usage is TRBJ2-2; 7 positions match TRBD2. The CDR3 has 16 amino acids. V shed 4 bases, J shed 7 bases, and the junction held 12 bases outside the gene matches. Germline V gives CDR1 SGHTA, CDR2 FQGNSA. CDR3 amino acids: CASSSLGGSTGGELFF. The DNA of the CDR3 is TGTGCCAGCAGCTCTTTGGGCGGGAGTACCGGCGGGGAGCTGTTTTTT.

Points on this clonotype: At one boundary the junction diverges from the germline segment, which might be a read error. The V and J genes are TRBV4-2 and TRBJ2-7; the match to TRBD2 covers 12 bases. Per the germline V gene, CDR1 is LGHNA and CDR2 is YNFKEQ. The CDR3 length is 17 residues. CDR3 sequence (DNA): TGTGCCAGCAGCCAAGGAGATCTAGCGGGAGGGGATAGGGAGCAGTATTTC. The encoded protein is CASSQGDLAGGDREQYF.

The V gene is TRBV20-1, the J gene TRBJ2-7, with TRBD2 matching 7 bases. The CDR3 covers 14 residues. V gave up 3 bases and J gave up 7 bases; unmatched junction bases: 12. The germline V gene has CDR1 DFQATT and CDR2 SNEGSKA (reference sequence). CDR3 region: CSASSSIGRCEQYF. In DNA form, the CDR3 reads TGCAGTGCTAGCTCCTCAATCGGGAGGTGTGAGCAGTACTTC.

With respect to this clonotype: The junction shows a germline mismatch at one end, possibly a read error. The gene calls are TRBV11-2 and TRBJ2-7; TRBD1 or TRBD2 may be the D gene (5 bases each). Germline values: CDR1 SGHAT, CDR2 FQNNGV. The CDR3 totals 15 residues. The CDR3 DNA is TGTGTCAGCAGCTTAGGTTCAAGGGGCGGGCACGAGCCGTACTTC. Translated: CVSSLGSRGGHEPYF.

With respect to this clonotype: A read error may explain this, as a much larger clone is one base away. The chain carries TRBV28 and TRBJ2-1; weak D call: TRBD1 (5 bases). V was shortened by 4 bases and J by 1 base, with 23 bases between the two germline ends. This CDR3 has 19 residues. CDR1 MDHEN and CDR2 SYDVKM come from the germline V gene. The CDR3 nucleotides read TGTGCCAGCAGTTCCGATTTTGAAACAAGGGGCTTTTCCTACAATGAGCAGTTCTTC. Translation gives CASSSDFETRGFSYNEQFF.

This sequence joins TRBV5-1 and TRBJ2-5; no clear D. Germline V gene lookup returns CDR1 SGHRS and CDR2 YFSETQ. V was cut by 1 base and J by 10 bases, with 14 bases left in between. The CDR3 contains 13 residues. The CDR3: CASSLRQPVCQYF. CDR3 DNA: TGCGCCAGCAGCTTGAGACAACCAGTATGCCAGTACTTC.